The clone carrying this TCR beta chain appeared a few times. Since the CDR3 does not end with the conserved phenylalanine or tryptophan, this likely comes from a read error. It is unclear where the CDR3 begins or ends on the DNA, so no DNA is shown, and the CDR3 is as TCRdb lists it. The source of the sample is a study of tumor-infiltrating lymphocytes in oesophageal squamous cell carcinoma. Including both end residues, the CDR3 is 17 amino acids long. TCRdb ran MiXCR on the PCR reads and lists one entry per CDR3 protein. The table lists almost 20,000 distinct CDR3 sequences, less than 50% of them singletons, with 6.8% in the top ten.

The chain is built from TRBV12-3 or TRBV12-4 and TRBJ2-5; the table's D call of TRBD2 was not tested on the DNA. This sequence was found in a male donor with esophageal squamous cell carcinoma. Sequenced input: blood. CDR3 region: CASSLSGGRWGGYTFGS.